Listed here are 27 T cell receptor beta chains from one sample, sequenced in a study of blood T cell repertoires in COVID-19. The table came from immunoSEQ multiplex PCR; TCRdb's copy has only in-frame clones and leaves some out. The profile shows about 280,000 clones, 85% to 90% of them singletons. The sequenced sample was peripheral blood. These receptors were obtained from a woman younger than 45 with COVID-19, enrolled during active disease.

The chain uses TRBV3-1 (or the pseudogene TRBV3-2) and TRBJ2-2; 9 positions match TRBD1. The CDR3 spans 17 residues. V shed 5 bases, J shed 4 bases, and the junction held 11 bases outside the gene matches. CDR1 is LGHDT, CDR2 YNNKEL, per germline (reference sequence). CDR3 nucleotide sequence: TGTGCCAGCAGCGAAAATCCAGGGACAGGGTCCACCGGGGAGCTGTTTTTT. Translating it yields CASSENPGTGSTGELFF.

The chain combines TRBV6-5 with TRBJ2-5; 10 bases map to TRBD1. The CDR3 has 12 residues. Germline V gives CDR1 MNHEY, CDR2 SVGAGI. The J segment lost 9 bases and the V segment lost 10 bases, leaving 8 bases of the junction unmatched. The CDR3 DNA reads TGTGCCACCAACTGGGACAGGGGATCCCAGTACTTC. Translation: CATNWDRGSQYF.

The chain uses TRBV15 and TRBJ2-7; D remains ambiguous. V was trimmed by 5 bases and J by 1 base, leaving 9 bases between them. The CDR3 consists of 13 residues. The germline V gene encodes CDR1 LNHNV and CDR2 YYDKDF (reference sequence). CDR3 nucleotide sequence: TGTGCCACCAGCCTGACTGAGTCCTACGAGCAGTACTTC. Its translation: CATSLTESYEQYF.

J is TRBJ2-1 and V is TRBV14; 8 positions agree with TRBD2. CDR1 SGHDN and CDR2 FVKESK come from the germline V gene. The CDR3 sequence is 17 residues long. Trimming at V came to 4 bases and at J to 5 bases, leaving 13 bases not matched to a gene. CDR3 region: CASSPIIGGAFNNEQFF. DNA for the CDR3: TGTGCCAGCAGCCCTATAATCGGGGGGGCCTTCAACAATGAGCAGTTCTTC.

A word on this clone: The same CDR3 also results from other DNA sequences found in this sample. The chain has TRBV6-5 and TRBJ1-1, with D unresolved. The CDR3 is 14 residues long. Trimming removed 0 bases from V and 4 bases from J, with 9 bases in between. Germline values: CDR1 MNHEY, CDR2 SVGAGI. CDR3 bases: TGTGCCAGCAGTTACTCGGGCGGAGGCACTGAAGCTTTCTTT. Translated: CASSYSGGGTEAFF.

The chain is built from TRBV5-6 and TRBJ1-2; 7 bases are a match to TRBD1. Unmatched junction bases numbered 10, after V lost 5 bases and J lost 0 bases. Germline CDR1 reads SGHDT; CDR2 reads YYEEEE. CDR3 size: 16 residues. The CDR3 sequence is CASSEGGSLSNYGYTF. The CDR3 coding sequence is TGTGCCAGCAGTGAAGGGGGCAGTCTATCTAACTATGGCTACACCTTC. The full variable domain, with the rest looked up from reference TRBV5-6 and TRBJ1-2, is DAGVTQSPTHLIKTRGQQVTLRCSPKSGHDTVSWYQQALGQGPQFIFQYYEEEERQRGNFPDRFSGHQFPNYSSELNVNALLLGDSALYLCASSEGGSLSNYGYTFGSGTRLTVV.

CDR3 in DNA: TGCGCCAGCAGCCATGATTCGAGGTCCTCCGGAAACACCATATATTTT. As protein: CASSHDSRSSGNTIYF. J is TRBJ1-3 and V is TRBV4-1; D unclear. The CDR3 is made up of 16 amino acids. Per the germline V gene, CDR1 is MGHRA and CDR2 is YSYEKL. With 3 bases removed from V and 4 bases from J, the gap between germline ends came to 16 bases.

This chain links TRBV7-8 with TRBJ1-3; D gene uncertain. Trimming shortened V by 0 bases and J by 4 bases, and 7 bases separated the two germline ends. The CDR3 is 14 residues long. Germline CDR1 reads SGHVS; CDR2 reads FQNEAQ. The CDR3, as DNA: TGTGCCAGCAGCTTAGCTTCTCGGGGAAACACCATATATTTT. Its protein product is CASSLASRGNTIYF.

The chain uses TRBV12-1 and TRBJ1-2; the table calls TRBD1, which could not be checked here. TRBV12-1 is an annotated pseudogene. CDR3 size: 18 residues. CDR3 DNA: TGTGCCAGCAGGACTCCGAGCGACAGGGGGTCAGCTAACTATGGCTACACCTTC. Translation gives CASRTPSDRGSANYGYTF.

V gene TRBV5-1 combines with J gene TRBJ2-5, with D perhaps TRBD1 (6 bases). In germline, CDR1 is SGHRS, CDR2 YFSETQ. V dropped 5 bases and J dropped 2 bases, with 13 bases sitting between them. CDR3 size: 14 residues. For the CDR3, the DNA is TGCGCCAGCAGTGGCGGACAGAGGCAAGAGACCCAGTACTTC. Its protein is CASSGGQRQETQYF.

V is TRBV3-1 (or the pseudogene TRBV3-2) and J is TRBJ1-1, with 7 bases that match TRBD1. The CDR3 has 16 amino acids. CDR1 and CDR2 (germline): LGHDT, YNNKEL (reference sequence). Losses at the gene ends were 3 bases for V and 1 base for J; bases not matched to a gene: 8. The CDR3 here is CASSHSNRGRNTEAFF. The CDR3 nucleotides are TGTGCCAGCAGCCACTCCAACAGGGGAAGGAACACTGAAGCTTTCTTT.

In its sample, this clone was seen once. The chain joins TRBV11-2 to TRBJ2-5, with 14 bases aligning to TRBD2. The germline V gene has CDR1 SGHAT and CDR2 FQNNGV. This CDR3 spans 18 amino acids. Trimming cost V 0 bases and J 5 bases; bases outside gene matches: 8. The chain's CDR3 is CASSLEPGLAGGWETQYF. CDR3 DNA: TGTGCCAGCAGCTTAGAGCCCGGACTAGCGGGGGGTTGGGAGACCCAGTACTTC.

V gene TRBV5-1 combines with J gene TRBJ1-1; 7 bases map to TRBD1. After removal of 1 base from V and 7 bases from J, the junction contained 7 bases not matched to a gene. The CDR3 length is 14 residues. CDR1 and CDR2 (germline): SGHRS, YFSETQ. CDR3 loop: CASSLLARQGEAFF. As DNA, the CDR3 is TGCGCCAGCAGCTTGTTGGCCAGACAGGGTGAAGCTTTCTTT.

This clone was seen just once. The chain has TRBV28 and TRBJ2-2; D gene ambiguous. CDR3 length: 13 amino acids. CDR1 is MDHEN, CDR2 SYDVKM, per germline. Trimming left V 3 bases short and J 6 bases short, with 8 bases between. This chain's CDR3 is CASSLRVPGELFF. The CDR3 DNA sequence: TGTGCCAGCAGTTTGAGAGTTCCCGGGGAGCTGTTTTTT.

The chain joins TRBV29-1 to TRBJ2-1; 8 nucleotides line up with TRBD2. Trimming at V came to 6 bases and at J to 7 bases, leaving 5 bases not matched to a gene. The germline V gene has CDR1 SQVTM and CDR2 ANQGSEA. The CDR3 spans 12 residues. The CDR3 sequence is CSVTGGPNEQFF. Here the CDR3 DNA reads TGCAGCGTCACGGGGGGGCCGAATGAGCAGTTCTTC.

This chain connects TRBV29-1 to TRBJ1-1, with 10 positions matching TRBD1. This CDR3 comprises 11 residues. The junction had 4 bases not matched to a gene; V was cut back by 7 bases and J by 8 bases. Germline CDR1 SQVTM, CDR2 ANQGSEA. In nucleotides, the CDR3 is TGCAGCGCTCGGACAGGGGGAGAAGCTTTCTTT. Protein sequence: CSARTGGEAFF.

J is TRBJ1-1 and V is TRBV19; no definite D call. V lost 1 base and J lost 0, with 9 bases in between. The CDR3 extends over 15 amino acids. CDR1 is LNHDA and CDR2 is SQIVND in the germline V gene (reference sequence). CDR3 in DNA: TGTGCCAGTAGTATAGTCCGGGGATTGAACACTGAAGCTTTCTTT. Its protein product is CASSIVRGLNTEAFF.

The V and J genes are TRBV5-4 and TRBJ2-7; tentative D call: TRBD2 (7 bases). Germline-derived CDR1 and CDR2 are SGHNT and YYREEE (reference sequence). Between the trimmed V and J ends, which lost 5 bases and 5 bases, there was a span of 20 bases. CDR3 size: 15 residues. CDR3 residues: CASRTWGGLPDEQYF. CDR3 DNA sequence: TGTGCCAGCAGGACTTGGGGGGGGCTCCCCGACGAGCAGTACTTC.

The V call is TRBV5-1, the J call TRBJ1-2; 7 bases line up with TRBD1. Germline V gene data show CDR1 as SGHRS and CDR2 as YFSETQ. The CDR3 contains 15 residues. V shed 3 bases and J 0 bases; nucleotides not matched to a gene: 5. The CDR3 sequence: CASSYGQETNYGYTF. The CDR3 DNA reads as TGCGCCAGCAGCTACGGACAGGAGACTAACTATGGCTACACCTTC.

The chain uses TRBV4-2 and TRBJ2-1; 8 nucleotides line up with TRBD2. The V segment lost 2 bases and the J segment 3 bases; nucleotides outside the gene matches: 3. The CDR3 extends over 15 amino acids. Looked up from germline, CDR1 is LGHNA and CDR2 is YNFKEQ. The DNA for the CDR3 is TGTGCCAGCAGCCAACTCCGGGGGGGCTACAATGAGCAGTTCTTC. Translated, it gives CASSQLRGGYNEQFF.

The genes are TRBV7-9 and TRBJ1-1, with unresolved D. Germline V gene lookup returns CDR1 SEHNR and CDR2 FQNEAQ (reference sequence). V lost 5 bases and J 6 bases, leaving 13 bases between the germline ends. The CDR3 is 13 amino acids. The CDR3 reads CASSPHFGAEAFF. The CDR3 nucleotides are TGTGCCAGCAGCCCCCATTTCGGTGCTGAAGCTTTCTTT.

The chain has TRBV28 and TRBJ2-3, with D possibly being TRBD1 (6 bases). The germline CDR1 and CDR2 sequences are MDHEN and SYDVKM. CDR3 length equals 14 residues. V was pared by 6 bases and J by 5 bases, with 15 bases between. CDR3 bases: TGTGCCAGCAGCCTCACCAGGGGTATAGATACGCAGTATTTT. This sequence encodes CASSLTRGIDTQYF.

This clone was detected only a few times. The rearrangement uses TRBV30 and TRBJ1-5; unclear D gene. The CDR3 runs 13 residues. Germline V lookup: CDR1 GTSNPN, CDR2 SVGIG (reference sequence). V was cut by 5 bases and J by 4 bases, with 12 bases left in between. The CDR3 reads CAWSPALNQPQHF. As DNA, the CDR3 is TGTGCCTGGTCTCCAGCGTTAAATCAGCCCCAGCATTTT.

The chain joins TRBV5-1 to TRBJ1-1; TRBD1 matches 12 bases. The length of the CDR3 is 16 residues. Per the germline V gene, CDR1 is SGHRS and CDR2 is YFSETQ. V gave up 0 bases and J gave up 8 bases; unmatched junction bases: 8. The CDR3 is CASSLAGTGGPSEAFF. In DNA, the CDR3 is TGCGCCAGCAGCTTGGCCGGGACAGGGGGCCCTTCAGAAGCTTTCTTT.

The CDR3, as DNA: TGTGCCAGCAGCTTAGTGCCCGTGGGCGGGACAGGGGGACAAGAGACCCAGTACTTC. The encoded protein is CASSLVPVGGTGGQETQYF. The chain carries TRBV11-2 and TRBJ2-5; 11 positions match TRBD1. Germline loops: CDR1 SGHAT, CDR2 FQNNGV. The V gene end was trimmed by 1 base and the J gene end by 2 bases; junction bases not matched to a gene: 12. The CDR3 has 19 residues.

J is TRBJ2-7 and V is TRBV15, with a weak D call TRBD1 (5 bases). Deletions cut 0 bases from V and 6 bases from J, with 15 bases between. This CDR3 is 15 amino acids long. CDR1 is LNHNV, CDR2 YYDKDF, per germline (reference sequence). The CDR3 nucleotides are TGTGCCACCAGCAGAGATAAGCCAGGGCGTGGCGAGCAGTACTTC. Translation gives CATSRDKPGRGEQYF.

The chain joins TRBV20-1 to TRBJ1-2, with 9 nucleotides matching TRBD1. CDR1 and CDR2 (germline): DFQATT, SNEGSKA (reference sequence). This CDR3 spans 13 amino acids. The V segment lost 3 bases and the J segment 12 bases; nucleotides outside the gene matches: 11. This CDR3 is CSASGDREVVDTF. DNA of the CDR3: TGCAGTGCTAGTGGGGACAGGGAGGTAGTTGACACCTTC.